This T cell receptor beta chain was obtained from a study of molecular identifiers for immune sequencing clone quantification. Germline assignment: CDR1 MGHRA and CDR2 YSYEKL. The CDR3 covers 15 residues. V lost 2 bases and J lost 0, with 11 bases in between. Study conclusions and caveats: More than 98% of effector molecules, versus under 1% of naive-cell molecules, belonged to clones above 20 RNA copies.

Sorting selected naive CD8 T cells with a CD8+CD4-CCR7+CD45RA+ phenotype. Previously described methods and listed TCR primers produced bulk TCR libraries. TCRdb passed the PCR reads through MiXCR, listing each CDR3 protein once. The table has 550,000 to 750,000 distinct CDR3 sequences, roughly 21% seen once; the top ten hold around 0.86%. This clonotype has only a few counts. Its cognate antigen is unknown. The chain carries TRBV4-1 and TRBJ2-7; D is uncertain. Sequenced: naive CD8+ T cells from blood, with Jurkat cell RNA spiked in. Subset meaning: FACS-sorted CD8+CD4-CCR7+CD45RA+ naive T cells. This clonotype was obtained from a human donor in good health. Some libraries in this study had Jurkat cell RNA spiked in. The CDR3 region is CASSQLTTTSYEQYF. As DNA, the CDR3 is TGCGCCAGCAGCCAATTAACTACGACCTCCTACGAGCAGTACTTC.